These T cell receptor beta chains were read from a single sample in a study of blood T cell repertoires in COVID-19. TCRdb's table, derived via immunoSEQ multiplex PCR, lists solely in-frame clones and lacks some. Of roughly 260,000 clones listed, about four fifths were seen once; the top ten hold about 3.8%. Sequenced sample: PBMCs or T cells enriched from blood (not recorded which). The receptors come from a woman aged 40-49 years who had been exposed to COVID-19. Both conserved end residues are part of each CDR3. Fields, in order: D gene, clone size, V gene, J gene, CDR3 protein, CDR3 DNA. D genes are given only for firm matches. Where a row states a size, it is once, few, many or the class of an expanded clone; other rows omit it.

-	-	TRBV11-2	TRBJ1-2	CASSPRGGAYGYTF	TGTGCCAGCAGCCCCCGGGGAGGGGCCTATGGCTACACCTTC
TRBD1	-	TRBV5-1	TRBJ1-5	CASSPTGGLGQPQHF	TGCGCCAGCAGCCCGACAGGGGGTCTGGGTCAGCCCCAGCATTTT
TRBD1	-	TRBV6-9	TRBJ1-5	CASSSRTGRNQPQHF	TGTGCCAGCAGTTCCCGGACAGGAAGGAATCAGCCCCAGCATTTT
-	-	TRBV2	TRBJ1-6	CASQVRINSPLHF	TGTGCCAGCCAGGTACGGATCAATTCACCCCTCCACTTT
-	-	TRBV12-5	TRBJ2-5	CASGPPGRVQQETQYF	TGTGCTAGTGGTCCTCCCGGCAGGGTTCAACAAGAGACCCAGTACTTC
TRBD1	-	TRBV5-6	TRBJ2-3	CASSQTGDTDTQYF	TGTGCCAGCAGCCAAACAGGGGACACAGATACGCAGTATTTT
TRBD2	-	TRBV10-3	TRBJ2-3	CAISASGEGGTDTQYF	TGTGCCATCAGTGCTAGCGGGGAGGGTGGCACAGATACGCAGTATTTT
-	-	TRBV2	TRBJ2-7	CASRDGLNPAYEQYF	TGTGCCAGCAGGGACGGACTAAATCCCGCCTACGAGCAGTACTTC
TRBD2	few	TRBV7-8	TRBJ2-1	CASSLGTSRATHEQFF	TGTGCCAGCAGCTTAGGGACTAGTCGGGCGACGCATGAGCAGTTCTTC
TRBD2	-	TRBV7-8	TRBJ2-1	CASSHRREVAREQFF	TGTGCCAGCAGCCATAGGCGGGAGGTGGCAAGGGAGCAGTTCTTC
TRBD2	-	TRBV29-1	TRBJ2-7	CSVEDLREGSEQYF	TGCAGCGTTGAAGATCTTCGGGAGGGTTCCGAGCAGTACTTC
TRBD1	-	TRBV5-1	TRBJ1-4	CASRTGTGDEKLFF	TGCGCCAGCAGGACCGGGACAGGGGATGAAAAACTGTTTTTT
TRBD1	few	TRBV6-5	TRBJ1-2	CASSLDRVPAYGYTF	TGTGCCAGCAGCTTGGACAGGGTCCCCGCCTATGGCTACACCTTC
-	-	TRBV3-1/TRBV3-2	TRBJ1-4	CASSQDQGLEKLFF	TGTGCCAGCAGCCAAGATCAGGGGTTAGAAAAACTGTTTTTT
TRBD1	-	TRBV4-1	TRBJ1-1	CASSTDRDTEAFF	TGCGCCAGCAGCACAGACAGGGACACTGAAGCTTTCTTT
-	-	TRBV15	TRBJ2-1	CATSRSGSYNEQFF	TGTGCCACCAGCAGATCCGGGAGTTACAATGAGCAGTTCTTC
TRBD1	-	TRBV3-1/TRBV3-2	TRBJ1-1	CASSQGTGQGKAFF	TGTGCCAGCAGCCAAGGGACGGGACAGGGCAAAGCTTTCTTT
-	few	TRBV21-1	TRBJ1-5	CASSNLSGSPLSNQPQHF	TGTGCCAGCAGCAATTTATCCGGGAGTCCCCTGAGCAATCAGCCCCAGCATTTT
TRBD2	-	TRBV6-2/TRBV6-3	TRBJ2-2	CASSSPGLRAGELFF	TGTGCCAGCAGTTCCCCGGGACTAAGGGCCGGGGAGCTGTTTTTT
TRBD1	-	TRBV6-6	TRBJ1-5	CASNLGTGGNQPQHF	TGTGCCAGCAACCTCGGGACAGGGGGCAATCAGCCCCAGCATTTT
TRBD1	-	TRBV6-5	TRBJ1-1	CASSHRDRAIEAFF	TGTGCCAGCAGCCACAGGGACAGGGCTATTGAAGCTTTCTTT
-	-	TRBV7-3	TRBJ2-1	CASSLIVREFQFF	TGTGCCAGCAGCTTAATAGTCAGGGAATTCCAGTTCTTC
-	-	TRBV6-5	TRBJ1-6	CASTGVLDSPLHF	TGTGCCAGCACTGGAGTATTAGATTCACCCCTCCACTTT
TRBD2	-	TRBV5-1	TRBJ2-1	CASRLSGGASNEQFF	TGCGCCAGCCGACTAAGCGGGGGGGCGTCCAATGAGCAGTTCTTC
-	-	TRBV7-2	TRBJ2-5	CASLRGGTLQETQYF	TGTGCCAGCTTGAGGGGGGGGACCCTCCAAGAGACCCAGTACTTC
-	-	TRBV29-1	TRBJ1-2	CSVEPPGAYGYTF	TGCAGCGTTGAACCCCCTGGGGCCTATGGCTACACCTTC
-	-	TRBV15	TRBJ1-1	CATSREGGEAFF	TGTGCCACCAGCAGAGAGGGGGGTGAAGCTTTCTTT
TRBD1	-	TRBV12-3/TRBV12-4	TRBJ2-5	CASTRDRVETQYF	TGTGCCAGCACCCGGGACAGGGTGGAGACCCAGTACTTC
-	-	TRBV7-2	TRBJ1-2	CASSLEENYGYTF	TGTGCCAGCAGCTTAGAGGAGAACTATGGCTACACCTTC
TRBD1	-	TRBV27	TRBJ1-6	CASRQGRGSPLHF	TGTGCCAGTAGACAGGGACGGGGTTCACCCCTCCACTTT
-	-	TRBV19	TRBJ1-5	CASSNTANQPQHF	TGTGCCAGTAGTAACACAGCCAATCAGCCCCAGCATTTT
TRBD2	-	TRBV3-1/TRBV3-2	TRBJ2-7	CASSRTSLYYEQYF	TGTGCCAGCAGTCGGACTAGCCTCTACTACGAGCAGTACTTC
TRBD1	once	TRBV19	TRBJ2-7	CASRSGQGLILSPSYASYEQYF	TGTGCCAGTAGGTCGGGACAGGGGTTGATCCTCTCACCCTCCTACGCCTCCTACGAGCAGTACTTC
TRBD2	-	TRBV4-2	TRBJ2-3	CASSQSGLAGGRTDTQYF	TGTGCCAGCAGCCAGTCGGGACTAGCGGGGGGCAGGACAGATACGCAGTATTTT
TRBD2	-	TRBV19	TRBJ2-3	CASSGGSSGTDTQYF	TGTGCCAGTAGCGGGGGGAGTTCTGGCACAGATACGCAGTATTTT